This entry lists 18 T cell receptor beta chains sequenced from one sample in a study. TCRdb processed the RT-PCR reads anew with MiXCR; each CDR3 protein has one entry. The sample records about 680,000 distinct CDR3 sequences, 13% to 15% being singletons. What was sequenced was memory CD4+ T cells from blood. The receptor source for this set is a female donor in good health, serving as a healthy control.

This chain links TRBV5-1 with TRBJ2-1, with 7 nucleotides matching TRBD2. Losses at the gene ends were 0 bases for V and 1 base for J; bases not matched to a gene: 7. The CDR3 extends over 17 amino acids. Germline V CDR1 and CDR2: SGHRS, YFSETQ. In DNA form, the CDR3 reads TGCGCCAGCAGCTTGGCCCCCGGCGGGGGATCCTACAATGAGCAGTTCTTC. It yields the protein CASSLAPGGGSYNEQFF.

This clonotype was counted ten times or more. The chain combines TRBV29-1 with TRBJ1-5, with 7 positions matching TRBD1. Germline lookup yields CDR1 SQVTM and CDR2 ANQGSEA. This CDR3 region has 14 residues. Unmatched junction bases numbered 7, after V lost 4 bases and J lost 4 bases. The CDR3 DNA follows: TGCAGCGTTGCCTCCGGACAGGAGAATCAGCCCCAGCATTTT. Translated, it gives CSVASGQENQPQHF.

The chain links TRBV7-9 to TRBJ1-2; D possibly corresponds to TRBD1 (5 bases). V was cut by 7 bases and J by 7 bases, with 16 bases left in between. There are 13 residues in the CDR3. CDR1 and CDR2 from the germline V gene are SEHNR and FQNEAQ (reference sequence). CDR3 in DNA: TGTGCCAGCAACTTGGGAGGGGAAGGTGGCTACACCTTC. Encoded protein: CASNLGGEGGYTF.

The rearrangement joins TRBV7-8 to TRBJ1-5, with 7 bases that match TRBD1. CDR1 and CDR2 (germline): SGHVS, FQNEAQ. This CDR3 has 17 residues. V lost 1 base to trimming and J lost 0 bases; unmatched junction nucleotides: 6. The CDR3 protein is CASSLVRPGGSNQPQHF. CDR3 in DNA: TGTGCCAGCAGCTTAGTAAGACCAGGGGGTAGCAATCAGCCCCAGCATTTT.

This sequence joins TRBV7-2 and TRBJ1-1, with a tentative D call TRBD1 (5 bases). The CDR3 contains 15 residues. Looked up from germline, CDR1 is SGHTA and CDR2 is FQGNSA. Trimming took 1 base from V and 5 from J, leaving 14 bases between them. The CDR3 sequence: CASSLEQGGWTEAFF. The CDR3 DNA follows: TGTGCCAGCAGCTTAGAGCAGGGAGGATGGACTGAAGCTTTCTTT.

This clonotype was recorded a few times. The chain recombines TRBV25-1 with TRBJ2-7, with 12 positions matching TRBD2. V lost 4 bases to trimming and J lost 3 bases; unmatched junction nucleotides: 7. Germline V gives CDR1 MGHDK, CDR2 SYGVNS. This CDR3 contains 16 residues. DNA of the CDR3: TGTGCCAGCAGTGGTTCGACTAGCGGGAGTAGCTACGAGCAGTACTTC. It is translated as CASSGSTSGSSYEQYF.

This clonotype has a count of ten or more. The V call is TRBV10-1, the J call TRBJ2-7, with 8 bases identical to TRBD2. CDR3 length: 14 amino acids. The V and J ends lost 6 bases and 5 bases, in that order; junction bases with no gene match: 9. The germline gives CDR1 WNHNN, CDR2 SYGVQD (reference sequence). This CDR3 reads CASSLSGTGHEQYF. The CDR3 coding sequence is TGCGCCAGCAGCCTTAGCGGGACTGGCCACGAGCAGTACTTC.

Many counts were recorded for this clonotype. The chain employs TRBV29-1 and TRBJ2-3, with no clear D. Deletions cut 5 bases from V and 2 bases from J, with 8 bases between. Germline CDR1 SQVTM, CDR2 ANQGSEA. The CDR3 extends over 12 amino acids. CDR3 nucleotide sequence: TGCAGCGTTAACAGTTACACAGATACGCAGTATTTT. Amino acid sequence: CSVNSYTDTQYF.

Only a few counts were recorded for this clonotype. The chain combines TRBV7-3 with TRBJ1-6; a possible D gene is TRBD1 (6 bases). This CDR3 is built from 15 residues. Trimming cost V 1 base and J 8 bases, with 12 bases left between them. Germline CDR1 reads SGHTA; CDR2 reads FQGTGA. CDR3 residues: CASSLNWAGDSPLHF. Here the CDR3 DNA reads TGTGCCAGCAGCTTAAACTGGGCAGGGGATTCACCCCTCCACTTT.

The V gene is TRBV12-3 or TRBV12-4, the J gene TRBJ2-3, with TRBD2 as a possible D gene (6 bases). This CDR3 has 16 amino acids. V was cut by 4 bases and J by 5 bases, with 19 bases left in between. CDR3: CASSSLKMGGGDTQYF. The CDR3 region has the DNA TGTGCCAGCAGTTCCTTGAAAATGGGAGGTGGAGATACGCAGTATTTT.

For the CDR3, the DNA is TGTGCCAGCAGCTTAGAGGCAGGTTCCCATGAGCAGTTCTTC. It translates to CASSLEAGSHEQFF. The rearrangement joins TRBV7-6 to TRBJ2-1; no reliable D call. The CDR3 spans 14 residues. Germline assignment: CDR1 SGHVS and CDR2 FNYEAQ. The ends were cut back, 1 base at V and 8 bases at J, with 12 bases in the middle.

This clonotype was recorded a few times. V and J are TRBV24-1 and TRBJ2-1; maybe TRBD2 (6 bases). The germline CDR1 and CDR2 sequences are KGHDR and SFDVKD. V was clipped by 0 bases and J by 8 bases, with 13 bases between them. The CDR3 consists of 15 residues. The CDR3 loop is CATSDLGRPGDEQFF. The DNA of the CDR3 is TGTGCCACCAGTGATTTGGGACGGCCGGGGGATGAGCAGTTCTTC.

This clonotype showed up just a few times. This sequence joins TRBV9 and TRBJ2-5, with a tentative D call TRBD1 (6 bases). This CDR3 region has 16 residues. Trimming removed 0 bases at V and 1 base at J, with 13 bases between. Germline CDR1 reads SGDLS; CDR2 reads YYNGEE. CDR3 in amino acids: CASSVEGVSPQETQYF. CDR3 bases: TGTGCCAGCAGCGTAGAGGGGGTAAGCCCCCAAGAGACCCAGTACTTC.

This clonotype came up once. The V call is TRBV7-9, the J call TRBJ2-3; no firm D call. The CDR3 loop spans 16 amino acids. CDR1 and CDR2 (germline): SEHNR, FQNEAQ (reference sequence). The V and J ends lost 1 base and 0 bases respectively, with 11 bases between them. The CDR3 nucleotides read TGTGCCAGCAGCTTAGTTTTTGGCGCCAGCACAGATACGCAGTATTTT. Residues: CASSLVFGASTDTQYF.

This clonotype occurred many times. The V call is TRBV9, the J call TRBJ1-6, with 8 bases lining up with TRBD1. The CDR3 length is 14 residues. Trimming removed 4 bases from V and 7 bases from J; junction bases left unmatched: 4. Germline V gives CDR1 SGDLS, CDR2 YYNGEE. In DNA, the CDR3 is TGTGCCAGCAGCCGACAGGGGCAAAATTCACCCCTCCACTTT. This gives the protein CASSRQGQNSPLHF.

In regard to this clonotype: Here the CDR3 omits its conserved ending phenylalanine or tryptophan, so a read error is the likely source. This chain uses TRBV5-1 with TRBJ2-1; D may match TRBD1 or TRBD2 (6 bases each). The CDR3 loop spans 15 amino acids. V was pared by 3 bases and J by 6 bases, with 16 bases between. Looked up from germline, CDR1 is SGHRS and CDR2 is YFSETQ. The CDR3 here is CASSSQGGTGNEQFS. CDR3 DNA: TGCGCCAGCAGCTCACAGGGAGGTACTGGCAATGAGCAGTTCTCC.

This clonotype has a handful of counts. V and J are TRBV27 and TRBJ2-3; D is possibly TRBD1 (5 bases). Germline CDR1 is MNHEY and CDR2 is SMNVEV (reference sequence). The CDR3 runs to 16 residues. The V end lost 6 bases, the J end lost 4 bases, and 20 bases lay between the germline ends. Written as DNA, the CDR3 is TGTGCCAGCAGCCAAGGGGTCGGAGCCGGACCAGATACGCAGTATTTT. Translating it yields CASSQGVGAGPDTQYF.

The chain carries TRBV3-1 and TRBJ2-5; D gene unclear. V was clipped by 1 base and J by 5 bases, with 17 bases between them. Germline loops: CDR1 LGHDT, CDR2 YNNKEL (reference sequence). The CDR3 is 16 amino acids. The CDR3 DNA sequence: TGTGCCAGCAGCCAAGGGCGGCTGGGCAAAGGGGAGACCCAGTACTTC. It specifies CASSQGRLGKGETQYF.